These 31 T cell receptor beta chains originate from one sample sequenced in a study of T cells in Graves' hyperthyroidism and ophthalmopathy. From RNA transcripts, TCR beta CDR3 regions were amplified. TCR CDR3 underwent first-round RT-PCR with the HTBI primer set. MiXCR was run by TCRdb on the multiplex PCR reads, yielding one entry per CDR3 protein. The sample lists about 510,000 distinct CDR3 sequences, 35% to 50% occurring once. The sequenced sample consisted of peripheral blood or thyroid tissue (not recorded which). All receptors come from an adult woman with Graves' disease, either hyperthyroidism or ophthalmopathy (not recorded which).

This clonotype was recorded many times. The CDR3 here is CASSEGRHQPQHF. The CDR3 DNA sequence: TGTGCCAGCAGTGAAGGTAGACATCAGCCCCAGCATTTT. The rearrangement joins TRBV6-1 to TRBJ1-5; D unresolved. The CDR3 spans 13 residues. Germline V gives CDR1 MNHNS, CDR2 SASEGT. Between the trimmed V and J ends, which lost 1 base and 5 bases, there was a span of 6 bases.

This clonotype has a handful of counts. This sequence may be a read error, since a much larger clone differs from it by one base. This chain uses TRBV7-9 with TRBJ1-6; possible D gene TRBD1, 6 bases. Germline loops: CDR1 SEHNR, CDR2 FQNEAQ (reference sequence). The CDR3 has 17 amino acids. The CDR3 DNA reads as TGTGCCAGCAGCTTACCTAACCCGGGACAACAGAATTCACCCCTCTACTTT. Translation gives CASSLPNPGQQNSPLYF. Full variable domain (remainder filled in from reference TRBV7-9 and TRBJ1-6): DTGVSQNPRHKITKRGQNVTFRCDPISEHNRLYWYRQTLGQGPEFLTYFQNEAQLEKSRLLSDRFSAERPKGSFSTLEIQRTEQGDSAMYLCASSLPNPGQQNSPLYFGNGTRLTVT.

In the case of this clonotype: A junction boundary mismatches the germline segment, possibly from a read error. This chain links TRBV7-8 with TRBJ2-6; D is perhaps TRBD2 (6 bases). Germline CDR1 and CDR2: SGHVS and FQNEAQ. The CDR3 sequence is 12 residues long. The CDR3 bases are TGTGCCAGCAGCTTACCCTCGCGGGGAGTAGCTTTC. Translation gives CASSLPSRGVAF.

V usage is TRBV19 and J usage is TRBJ1-2; TRBD1 might be the D (5 bases). The V and J ends lost 7 bases and 2 bases respectively, with 23 bases between them. The germline CDR1 and CDR2 sequences are LNHDA and SQIVND (reference sequence). This CDR3 has 17 amino acids. CDR3 protein: CASTKGIVKGRNYGYTF. DNA of the CDR3: TGTGCCAGTACCAAAGGCATCGTGAAGGGGCGAAACTATGGCTACACCTTC.

A few counts support this clonotype. CDR3 in amino acids: CATSRDRGLNTEAFF. CDR3 bases: TGTGCCACCAGCAGAGACCGAGGACTTAACACTGAAGCTTTCTTT. The chain joins TRBV15 to TRBJ1-1; D remains unclear. The CDR3 is 15 amino acids. Germline CDR1 LNHNV, CDR2 YYDKDF (reference sequence). V was trimmed by 0 bases and J by 2 bases, leaving 10 bases between them. Full variable domain (outside the CDR3, taken from reference TRBV15 and TRBJ1-1): DAMVIQNPRYQVTQFGKPVTLSCSQTLNHNVMYWYQQKSSQAPKLLFHYYDKDFNNEADTPDNFQSRRPNTSFCFLDIRSPGLGDTAMYLCATSRDRGLNTEAFFGQGTRLTVV.

The gene calls are TRBV15 and TRBJ2-6; D is unclear. Per the germline V gene, CDR1 is LNHNV and CDR2 is YYDKDF (reference sequence). The CDR3 extends over 14 amino acids. Trimming removed 6 bases at V and 2 bases at J, with 8 bases between. The CDR3 DNA reads as TGTGCCACCAGAAGGGATACTGGGGCCAACGTCCTGACTTTC. Protein product: CATRRDTGANVLTF.

This clonotype was found many times. This chain connects TRBV20-1 to TRBJ2-2; D possibly corresponds to TRBD1 (5 bases). V lost 0 bases and J lost 0, with 14 bases in between. From germline, CDR1 is DFQATT and CDR2 SNEGSKA (reference sequence). The CDR3 covers 17 residues. The CDR3 region is CSARDLWGLANTGELFF. DNA for the CDR3: TGCAGTGCTAGAGATCTCTGGGGCCTCGCGAACACCGGGGAGCTGTTTTTT.

This clonotype appeared many times. This chain uses TRBV5-8 with TRBJ2-7, with 8 bases fitting TRBD2. The CDR3 is made up of 14 amino acids. J was trimmed by 4 bases and V by 6 bases; bases with no gene match: 9. CDR1 SGHTS and CDR2 YDEGEE come from the germline V gene. In DNA, the CDR3 is TGTGCCAGCACCATCTCGGGAGGGCCATACGAGCAGTACTTC. Translating it yields CASTISGGPYEQYF.

The chain carries TRBV20-1 and TRBJ2-5; TRBD1 matches at 7 bases. CDR3 length: 12 amino acids. V shed 7 bases and J 9 bases; nucleotides not matched to a gene: 11. Germline V gene data show CDR1 as DFQATT and CDR2 as SNEGSKA (reference sequence). CDR3 residues: CSVHRGNQPQYF. Written as DNA, the CDR3 is TGCAGTGTCCACAGGGGCAATCAGCCCCAGTACTTC.

V usage is TRBV14 and J usage is TRBJ2-7; D may be TRBD1 or TRBD2 (6 bases each). Germline V gene data show CDR1 as SGHDN and CDR2 as FVKESK. Trimming pared 8 bases from V and 4 bases from J, leaving 9 bases between. This CDR3 contains 11 residues. Written as DNA, the CDR3 is TGTGCCAGCGGGGGGCCATACGAGCAGTACTTC. Protein: CASGGPYEQYF.

The CDR3 loop is CASSMYRGKGPSNQPQHF. The CDR3 nucleotides are TGTGCCAGTAGTATGTACAGGGGCAAAGGGCCTAGCAATCAGCCCCAGCATTTT. The rearrangement joins TRBV19 to TRBJ1-5; 7 bases map to TRBD1. Germline CDR1 and CDR2: LNHDA and SQIVND (reference sequence). V dropped 3 bases and J dropped 0; count of bases not matched to a gene: 11. The CDR3 has 18 residues.

This rearrangement joins TRBV7-3 to TRBJ2-5; D is perhaps TRBD2 (6 bases). Trimming took 5 bases from V and 5 from J, leaving 18 bases between them. Germline assignment: CDR1 SGHTA and CDR2 FQGTGA. The CDR3 is made up of 15 amino acids. CDR3 sequence: CASSINGAGGETQYF. The CDR3 DNA sequence: TGTGCCAGCAGCATTAACGGAGCGGGTGGTGAGACCCAGTACTTC.

At least ten counts were recorded for this clonotype. The genes are TRBV19 and TRBJ1-1, with TRBD1 as a possible D gene (5 bases). The germline V and J ends were trimmed by 3 bases and 5 bases, with 10 bases remaining between them. In germline, CDR1 is LNHDA, CDR2 SQIVND (reference sequence). The length of the CDR3 is 13 residues. Written as DNA, the CDR3 is TGTGCCAGTAGTATCGACAGAAAAACTGAAGCTTTCTTT. Protein product: CASSIDRKTEAFF.

This clonotype was counted between two and nine times. The chain couples TRBV29-1 to TRBJ2-7; TRBD1 might be the D (6 bases). The CDR3 spans 14 residues. Germline CDR1 and CDR2: SQVTM and ANQGSEA. V was shortened by 5 bases and J by 4 bases, with 18 bases between the two germline ends. CDR3 DNA: TGCAGCGTTAGACAAGGGGGAACAGTGTACGAGCAGTACTTC. It specifies CSVRQGGTVYEQYF.

This clonotype was seen repeatedly, ten times or more. The gene calls are TRBV7-2 and TRBJ1-2; D is possibly TRBD1 (6 bases). Between the trimmed V and J ends, which lost 5 bases and 8 bases, there was a span of 18 bases. The germline V gene has CDR1 SGHTA and CDR2 FQGNSA. CDR3 length: 14 residues. CDR3 bases: TGTGCCAGCAGCACCCCCGGGGGCTTCTGGGGCTACACCTTC. As protein: CASSTPGGFWGYTF.

V usage is TRBV7-9 and J usage is TRBJ1-1; TRBD1 agrees at 7 bases. The V gene's germline CDR1 is SEHNR and CDR2 FQNEAQ (reference sequence). V trimming: 5 bases; J trimming: 5 bases; junction bases outside the gene matches: 5. This CDR3 has 13 amino acids. CDR3 in DNA: TGTGCCAGCAGCACAGGGGTATGGACTGAAGCTTTCTTT. It is translated as CASSTGVWTEAFF.

This clonotype was detected ten times or more. The chain couples TRBV29-1 to TRBJ1-1; 9 bases map to TRBD1. Trimming at V came to 7 bases and at J to 5 bases, leaving 17 bases not matched to a gene. CDR3 size: 16 residues. Germline lookup yields CDR1 SQVTM and CDR2 ANQGSEA. In DNA, the CDR3 is TGCAGCGCTGTGGTGGACATACAGGGGGCTGGGACTGAAGCTTTCTTT. Translating gives CSAVVDIQGAGTEAFF.

This clonotype showed up many times. The chain links TRBV15 to TRBJ2-7; D might be TRBD1 (6 bases). CDR3 length: 14 amino acids. Germline V gives CDR1 LNHNV, CDR2 YYDKDF (reference sequence). V gave up 1 base and J gave up 1 base, with 8 bases separating them. The chain's CDR3 is CATSRGQVSYEQYF. DNA of the CDR3: TGTGCCACCAGCAGAGGACAGGTTTCCTACGAGCAGTACTTC.

The chain uses TRBV15 and TRBJ2-7; TRBD1 aligns across 10 bases. The V gene end was trimmed by 5 bases and the J gene end by 5 bases; junction bases not matched to a gene: 6. This CDR3 is 14 amino acids long. Looked up from germline, CDR1 is LNHNV and CDR2 is YYDKDF (reference sequence). CDR3 loop: CATSPRQGADEQYF. The DNA of the CDR3 is TGTGCCACCAGCCCCCGACAGGGGGCTGACGAGCAGTACTTC. The entire variable domain, with the rest obtained from reference TRBV15 and TRBJ2-7, is as follows: DAMVIQNPRYQVTQFGKPVTLSCSQTLNHNVMYWYQQKSSQAPKLLFHYYDKDFNNEADTPDNFQSRRPNTSFCFLDIRSPGLGDTAMYLCATSPRQGADEQYFGPGTRLTVT.

To note about this clonotype: A read error may account for a junction end that differs from germline. The chain combines TRBV7-2 with TRBJ1-4, with D perhaps TRBD1 (5 bases). Germline CDR1 SGHTA, CDR2 FQGNSA. There are 14 residues in the CDR3. Written as DNA, the CDR3 is TGCGCCAGCAGCTTCGGTGGGGCGGAACAAAAACTGTTTTTT. Its protein product is CASSFGGAEQKLFF.

The chain combines TRBV19 with TRBJ2-5; 8 nucleotides agree with TRBD2. V lost 9 bases to trimming and J lost 1 base; unmatched junction nucleotides: 10. Germline CDR1 is LNHDA and CDR2 is SQIVND (reference sequence). This CDR3 is built from 15 residues. CDR3 sequence: CASSTGTSGQETQYF. The CDR3 DNA sequence: TGTGCCAGCTCAACCGGGACTAGTGGCCAAGAGACCCAGTACTTC. Based on the CDR3 plus reference TRBV19 and TRBJ2-5, the full variable domain is DGGITQSPKYLFRKEGQNVTLSCEQNLNHDAMYWYRQDPGQGLRLIYYSQIVNDFQKGDIAEGYSVSREKKESFPLTVTSAQKNPTAFYLCASSTGTSGQETQYFGPGTRLLVL.

The table lists this clonotype with many counts. The chain couples TRBV7-9 to TRBJ2-7; D gene unclear. The CDR3 is 14 residues long. The V gene lost 0 bases and the J gene lost 4 bases, with 10 bases spanning the gap. CDR1 is SEHNR and CDR2 is FQNEAQ in the germline V gene (reference sequence). The CDR3 is CASSLALLTYEQYF. The CDR3 DNA sequence: TGTGCCAGCAGCTTAGCACTCCTCACTTACGAGCAGTACTTC.

This clonotype was found once. The CDR3 DNA sequence: TGTGCCAGCGTCGGGGAGAGGGACAGCCCTAATGAAAAACTGTTTTTT. It specifies CASVGERDSPNEKLFF. The chain recombines TRBV2 with TRBJ1-4; 7 bases align to TRBD1. The CDR3 sequence is 16 residues long. The V segment lost 8 bases and the J segment 3 bases; nucleotides outside the gene matches: 12. Germline V gene data show CDR1 as SNHLY and CDR2 as FYNNEI. The complete variable domain, with remaining parts taken from reference TRBV2 and TRBJ1-4, reads EPEVTQTPSHQVTQMGQEVILRCVPISNHLYFYWYRQILGQKVEFLVSFYNNEISEKSEIFDDQFSVERPDGSNFTLKIRSTKLEDSAMYFCASVGERDSPNEKLFFGSGTQLSVL.

This clonotype was counted between two and nine times. The chain uses TRBV10-2 and TRBJ1-1; possible D gene TRBD1, 5 bases. Between the trimmed V and J ends, which lost 7 bases and 4 bases, there was a span of 13 bases. Germline V CDR1 and CDR2: WSHSY, SAAADI. The CDR3 is made up of 13 amino acids. The CDR3, as DNA: TGCGCCAGCATAGTTGGGGGATCCACTGAAGCTTTCTTT. Protein product: CASIVGGSTEAFF.

This clonotype was observed a few times. V gene TRBV20-1 combines with J gene TRBJ2-7, with D tentatively TRBD2 (6 bases). V was clipped by 1 base and J by 3 bases, with 10 bases between them. The CDR3 runs to 13 residues. CDR1 and CDR2 from the germline V gene are DFQATT and SNEGSKA (reference sequence). The CDR3, as DNA: TGCAGTGCTAGAGGGCCGGGAGACTACGAGCAGTACTTC. Residues: CSARGPGDYEQYF.

The rearrangement uses TRBV7-2 and TRBJ1-1, with D perhaps TRBD1 (5 bases). V lost 1 base to trimming and J lost 5 bases, with 11 bases between them. CDR3 size: 14 residues. In germline, CDR1 is SGHTA, CDR2 FQGNSA. The CDR3 DNA reads TGTGCCAGCAGCTTAGAGCAGGGATGGACTGAAGCTTTCTTT. Protein: CASSLEQGWTEAFF.

This clonotype came up many times. This chain joins TRBV7-2 and TRBJ2-7; 10 bases align to TRBD2. Germline V gene lookup returns CDR1 SGHTA and CDR2 FQGNSA. There are 16 residues in the CDR3. Trimming removed 3 bases from V and 1 base from J; junction bases left unmatched: 6. Written as DNA, the CDR3 is TGTGCCAGCAGCTTCCTAGCGGGAGCACGGTCCTACGAGCAGTACTTC. It codes for CASSFLAGARSYEQYF.

The chain employs TRBV7-8 and TRBJ2-7; tentatively, D is TRBD2 (6 bases). This CDR3 region has 14 residues. Germline V CDR1 and CDR2: SGHVS, FQNEAQ. The CDR3 here is CARSSGVNSYEQYF. As DNA, the CDR3 is TGTGCTAGATCTTCGGGGGTTAACTCCTACGAGCAGTACTTC. The full variable domain, completed using reference TRBV7-8 and TRBJ2-7, is GAGVSQSPRYKVAKRGQDVALRCDPISGHVSLFWYQQALGQGPEFLTYFQNEAQLDKSGLPSDRFFAERPEGSVSTLKIQRTQQEDSAVYLCARSSGVNSYEQYFGPGTRLTVT.

The sample holds many counts of this clonotype. The chain's CDR3 is CASSTGQGASGANVLTF. The CDR3 nucleotides read TGCGCCAGCAGCACCGGACAGGGGGCCTCTGGGGCCAACGTCCTGACTTTC. This chain joins TRBV5-1 and TRBJ2-6, with TRBD1 identical over 11 bases. V shed 4 bases and J 0 bases; nucleotides not matched to a gene: 3. The CDR3 sequence is 17 residues long. The germline V gene has CDR1 SGHRS and CDR2 YFSETQ.

In this sample, this clonotype turned up many times. This chain uses TRBV6-2 or TRBV6-3 with TRBJ1-5, with 8 bases aligning to TRBD1. Looked up from germline, CDR1 is MNHEY and CDR2 is SVGEGT. The trim removed 5 bases at V and 2 bases at J, leaving 2 bases unmatched. The CDR3 runs 14 residues. CDR3 sequence reads: CASSVQGGNQPQHF. CDR3 sequence (DNA): TGTGCCAGCAGTGTACAGGGGGGCAATCAGCCCCAGCATTTT.

There are many counts of this clonotype. The gene calls are TRBV19 and TRBJ2-2; TRBD2 matches at 9 bases. CDR1 and CDR2 (germline): LNHDA, SQIVND (reference sequence). The CDR3 is made up of 15 amino acids. The J segment lost 0 bases and the V segment lost 7 bases, leaving 3 bases of the junction unmatched. The CDR3 DNA reads as TGTGCCAGTAAAGCGGGAGGCGCGAACACCGGGGAGCTGTTTTTT. It codes for CASKAGGANTGELFF.